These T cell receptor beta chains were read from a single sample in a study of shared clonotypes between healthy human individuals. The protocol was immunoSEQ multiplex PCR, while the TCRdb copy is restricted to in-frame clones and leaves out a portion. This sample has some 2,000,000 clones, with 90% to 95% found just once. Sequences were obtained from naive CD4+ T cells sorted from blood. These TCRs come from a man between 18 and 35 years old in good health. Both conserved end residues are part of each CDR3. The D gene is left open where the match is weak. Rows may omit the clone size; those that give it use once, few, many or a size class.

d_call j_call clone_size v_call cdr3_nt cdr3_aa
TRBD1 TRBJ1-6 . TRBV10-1 TGCGCCACCGTATACATAGAGAGCGAGGACGGGACAGGGTGGAATTCACCCCTCCACTTT CATVYIESEDGTGWNSPLHF
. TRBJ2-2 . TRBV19 TGTGCCAGTAGTAGTGCGGGTCGCCCGAACACCGGGGAGCTGTTTTTT CASSSAGRPNTGELFF
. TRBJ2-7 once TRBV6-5 TGTGCCAGCAGTTACTACAGCGGGTCAACCTACGAGCAGTACTTC CASSYYSGSTYEQYF
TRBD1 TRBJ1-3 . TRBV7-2 TGTGCCAGCAGCCCAGAGGCGACAGGGAGGATTGGAAACACCATATATTTT CASSPEATGRIGNTIYF
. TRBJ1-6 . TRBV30 TGTGCCTGGGGGGTAAAGGGCCAGATCAATTCACCCCTCCACTTT CAWGVKGQINSPLHF
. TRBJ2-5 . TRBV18 TGTGCCAGCTCACCTTTGAGAGGGCCAGAGACCCAGTACTTC CASSPLRGPETQYF
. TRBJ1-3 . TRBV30 TGTGCCTGGAGTGCTACCATGGGAAACACCATATATTTT CAWSATMGNTIYF
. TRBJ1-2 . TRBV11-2 TGTGCCAGCAGCCCAGGAGGGACCTATACTTATGGCTACACCTTC CASSPGGTYTYGYTF
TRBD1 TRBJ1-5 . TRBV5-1 TGCGCCAGCAGCTTGTCGGGACAGCAGTATCAGCCCCAGCATTTT CASSLSGQQYQPQHF
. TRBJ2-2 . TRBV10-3 TGTGCCATCAGTGAAGGAACAATGAACACCGGGGAGCTGTTTTTT CAISEGTMNTGELFF
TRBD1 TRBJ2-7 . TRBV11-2 TGTGCCAGCAGCTTAGAGCCAGGGGGTACCTACGAGCAGTACTTC CASSLEPGGTYEQYF
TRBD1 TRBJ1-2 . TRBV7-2 TGTGCCAGCAGCTTAATCTCAGGGGGAGAGGGCTACACCTTC CASSLISGGEGYTF
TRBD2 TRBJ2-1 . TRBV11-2 TGTGCCAGCAGCTTACCGGGACTAGCGGGACGTGATAATGAGCAGTTCTTC CASSLPGLAGRDNEQFF
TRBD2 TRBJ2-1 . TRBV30 TGTGCCTGGAGTGTCCGGGGGGGCCAAAATGAGCAGTTCTTC CAWSVRGGQNEQFF
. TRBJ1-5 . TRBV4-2 TGTGCACGAGGGGGGACTCGAAGCAATCAGCCCCAGCATTTT CARGGTRSNQPQHF
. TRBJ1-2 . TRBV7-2 TGTGCCAGCAGCTCCCGGGACGGCCGGGGCTACACCTTC CASSSRDGRGYTF
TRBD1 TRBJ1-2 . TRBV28 TGTGCCAGCAGTTTTTTTGTGGGGACAGCTAACTATGGCTACACCTTC CASSFFVGTANYGYTF
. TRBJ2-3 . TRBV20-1 TGCAGTGCTAGTTTGGAAACGCAGTATTTT CSASLETQYF
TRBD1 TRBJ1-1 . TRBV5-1 TGCGCCAGCAGCTTGGAGTCCCCGGGACAGGGGGTTTCTGAAGCTTTCTTT CASSLESPGQGVSEAFF
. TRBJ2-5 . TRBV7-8 TGTGCCAGCAGCCCTCAAGAGACCCAGTACTTC CASSPQETQYF
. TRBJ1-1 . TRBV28 TGTGCCAGCAGTTTATGGGAGGGGCCCTACACTGAAGCTTTCTTT CASSLWEGPYTEAFF
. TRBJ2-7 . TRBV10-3 TGTGCCATCAGTGAGTTCCCACTACGGACAGCTAAATACTTC CAISEFPLRTAKYF
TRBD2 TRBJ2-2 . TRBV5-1 TGCGCCAGCAGCTTTGGACTAGCGGGAGGTTCCACCGGGGAGCTGTTTTTT CASSFGLAGGSTGELFF
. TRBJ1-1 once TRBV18 TGTGCCAGCTCACCAGAACACAGAAAGGACGGGATTCTCACTGAAGCTTTCTTT CASSPEHRKDGILTEAFF
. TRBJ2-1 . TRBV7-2 TGTGCCAGCAGCCCCGGAGGGGGATCGGGTGAGCAGTTCTTC CASSPGGGSGEQFF
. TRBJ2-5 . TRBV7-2 TGTGCCAGCAGCTTTGGGGAGCGGGAGACCCAGTACTTC CASSFGERETQYF
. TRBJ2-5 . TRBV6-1 TGTGCCAGCAGTGCCCAGAGGGAGACCCAGTACTTC CASSAQRETQYF
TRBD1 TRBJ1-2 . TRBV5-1 TGCGCCAGCAGCTTTGGACAGGGGATTTACTATGGCTACACCTTC CASSFGQGIYYGYTF
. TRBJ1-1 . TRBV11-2 TGTGCCAGCAGCTTAGCGTCTCTGGGGACTGAAGCTTTCTTT CASSLASLGTEAFF
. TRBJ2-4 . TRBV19 TGTGCCAGTAGTGGGTGGACTACACGAAACATTCAGTACTTC CASSGWTTRNIQYF
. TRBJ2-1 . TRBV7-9 TGTGCCAGCAGCGGCCCAGGTCCTACGAACTCCTACAATGAGCAGTTCTTC CASSGPGPTNSYNEQFF
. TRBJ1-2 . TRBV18 TGTGCCAGCTCACCTGCCGGAAGCTATGGCTACACCTTC CASSPAGSYGYTF
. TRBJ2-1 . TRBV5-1 TGCGCCAGCAGGGGGGAACGATTTGACAATGAGCAGTTCTTC CASRGERFDNEQFF
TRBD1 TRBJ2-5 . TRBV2 TGTGCCAGCAAGGGGACAGTAATTCAAGAGACCCAGTACTTC CASKGTVIQETQYF
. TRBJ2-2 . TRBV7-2 TGTGCCAGCAGCTTAGAAGGGACCGGGGAGCTGTTTTTT CASSLEGTGELFF
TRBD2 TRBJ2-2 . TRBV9 TGTGCCAGCAGAAGAGGGACTAGCGGGAGTACCGGGGAGCTGTTTTTT CASRRGTSGSTGELFF
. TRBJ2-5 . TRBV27 TGTGCCAGCAGTCTCAGAGGACTGGGGAAACAAGAGACCCAGTACTTC CASSLRGLGKQETQYF
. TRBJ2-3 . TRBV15 TGTGCCACCAGCAGAGGTGATAACACAGATACGCAGTATTTT CATSRGDNTDTQYF
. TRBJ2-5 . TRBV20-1 TGCAGTGCTAGAGCACAAGAGACCCAGTACTTC CSARAQETQYF
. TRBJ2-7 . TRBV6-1 TGTGCCAGCAGAACAGCAGCTTCCTACGAGCAGTACTTC CASRTAASYEQYF
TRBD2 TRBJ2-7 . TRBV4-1 TGCGCCAGCAGCCTTCGGACTAGCGGGGGGGGCTTCTACGAGCAGTACTTC CASSLRTSGGGFYEQYF
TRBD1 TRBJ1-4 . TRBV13 TGTGCCAGCAGCTCAGGGGACAGGGGTTATGAAAAACTGTTTTTT CASSSGDRGYEKLFF
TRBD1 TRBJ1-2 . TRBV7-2 TGTGCCAGCAGCTTCGACAGGGCGAGCGGCTACACCTTC CASSFDRASGYTF
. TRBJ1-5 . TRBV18 TGTGCCAGCTCACAACCGGACGGGAGCAATCAGCCCCAGCATTTT CASSQPDGSNQPQHF
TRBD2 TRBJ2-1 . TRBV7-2 TGTGCCAGCAGCCGTAGCGGGAGCTCCTACAATGAGCAGTTCTTC CASSRSGSSYNEQFF
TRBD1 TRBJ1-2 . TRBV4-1 TGCGCCAGCAGCCAGACAGGGGGAGCTAACTATGGCTACACCTTC CASSQTGGANYGYTF
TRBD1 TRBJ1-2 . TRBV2 TGTGCCAGCAGGCGGGGGACAGGGGAAGTTTGCACCTTC CASRRGTGEVCTF
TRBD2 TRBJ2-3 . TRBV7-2 TGTGCCAGCAGCTTAGTGGTGACTAGCGGGGGGGCGCGAGATACGCAGTATTTT CASSLVVTSGGARDTQYF
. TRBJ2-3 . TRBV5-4 TGTGCCAGCAGCTTACAGGGTTCAGATACGCAGTATTTT CASSLQGSDTQYF
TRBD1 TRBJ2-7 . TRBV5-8 TGTGCCAGCAGCTTAGGACAGGGGGTTAGGCAGTACTTC CASSLGQGVRQYF
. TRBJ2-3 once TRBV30 TGTGCCTGGAGTGTAAGGATGCCAGATACGCAGTATTTT CAWSVRMPDTQYF
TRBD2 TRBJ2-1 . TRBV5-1 TGCGCCAGCAGCTCGGGGACTAGCGGTTACAATGAGCAGTTCTTC CASSSGTSGYNEQFF
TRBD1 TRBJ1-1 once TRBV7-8 TGTGCCAGCAGCCGGATTGGGACAGGGGGATCTGAAGCTTTCTTT CASSRIGTGGSEAFF
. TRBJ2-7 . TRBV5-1 TGCGCCACCAGCCGGGACCTTAACACTGCCGAGCAGTACTTC CATSRDLNTAEQYF
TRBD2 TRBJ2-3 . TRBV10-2 TGCGCCAGCAGTGAGCAGGGAGGGGCAGATACGCAGTATTTT CASSEQGGADTQYF
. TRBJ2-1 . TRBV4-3 TGCGCCAGCAGCCAAGAAGGACTACATGAGCAGTTCTTC CASSQEGLHEQFF
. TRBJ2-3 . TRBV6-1 TGTGCCAGCAGTCAGGGTTGGGGAGGAGATACGCAGTATTTT CASSQGWGGDTQYF
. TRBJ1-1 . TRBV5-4 TGTGCCAGCAGCGGAATCGAGAACACTGAAGCTTTCTTT CASSGIENTEAFF
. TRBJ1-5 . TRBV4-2 TGTGCCAGCAGCCAAGATCGGGGGGATCAGCCCCAGCATTTT CASSQDRGDQPQHF